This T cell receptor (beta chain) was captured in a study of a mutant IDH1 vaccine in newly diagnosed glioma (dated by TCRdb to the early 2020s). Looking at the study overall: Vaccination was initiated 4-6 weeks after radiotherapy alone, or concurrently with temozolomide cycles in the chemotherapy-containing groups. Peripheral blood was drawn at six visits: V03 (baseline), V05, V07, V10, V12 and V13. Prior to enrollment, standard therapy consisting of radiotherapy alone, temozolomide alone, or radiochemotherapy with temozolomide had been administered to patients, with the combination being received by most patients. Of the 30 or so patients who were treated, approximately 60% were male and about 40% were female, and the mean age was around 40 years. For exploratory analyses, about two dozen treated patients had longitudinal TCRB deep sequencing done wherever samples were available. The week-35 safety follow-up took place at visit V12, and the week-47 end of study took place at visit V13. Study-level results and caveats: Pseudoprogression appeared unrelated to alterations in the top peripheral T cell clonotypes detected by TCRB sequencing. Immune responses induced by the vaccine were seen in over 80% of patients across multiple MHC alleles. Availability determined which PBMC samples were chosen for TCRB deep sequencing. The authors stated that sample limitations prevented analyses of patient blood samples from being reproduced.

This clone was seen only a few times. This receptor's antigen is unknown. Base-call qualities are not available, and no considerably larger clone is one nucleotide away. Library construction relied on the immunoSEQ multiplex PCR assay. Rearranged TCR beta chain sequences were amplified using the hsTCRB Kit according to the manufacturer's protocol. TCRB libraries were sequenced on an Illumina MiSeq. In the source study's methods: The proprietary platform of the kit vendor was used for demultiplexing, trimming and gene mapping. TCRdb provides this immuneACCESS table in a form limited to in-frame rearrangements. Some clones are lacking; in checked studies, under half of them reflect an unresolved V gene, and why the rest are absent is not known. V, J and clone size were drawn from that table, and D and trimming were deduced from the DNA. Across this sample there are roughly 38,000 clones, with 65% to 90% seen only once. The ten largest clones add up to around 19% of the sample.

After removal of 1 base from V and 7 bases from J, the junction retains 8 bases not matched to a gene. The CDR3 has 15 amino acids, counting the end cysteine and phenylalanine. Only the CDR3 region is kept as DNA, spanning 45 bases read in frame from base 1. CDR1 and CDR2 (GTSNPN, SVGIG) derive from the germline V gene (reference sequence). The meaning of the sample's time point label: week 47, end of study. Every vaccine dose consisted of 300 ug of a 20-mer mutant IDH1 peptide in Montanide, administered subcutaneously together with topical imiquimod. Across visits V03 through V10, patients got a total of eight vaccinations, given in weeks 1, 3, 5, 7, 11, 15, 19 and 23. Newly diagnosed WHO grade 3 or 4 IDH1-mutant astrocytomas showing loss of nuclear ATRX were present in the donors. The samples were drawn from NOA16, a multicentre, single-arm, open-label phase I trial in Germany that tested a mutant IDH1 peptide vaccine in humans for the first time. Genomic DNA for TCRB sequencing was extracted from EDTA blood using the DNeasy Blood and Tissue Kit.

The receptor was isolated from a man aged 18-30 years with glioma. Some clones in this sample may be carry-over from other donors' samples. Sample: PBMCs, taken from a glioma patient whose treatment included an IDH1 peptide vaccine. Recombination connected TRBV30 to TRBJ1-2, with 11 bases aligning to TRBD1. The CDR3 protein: CAWSAPGTGGRGYTF. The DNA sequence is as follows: TGTGCCTGGAGTGCCCCCGGGACAGGGGGTCGTGGCTACACCTTC.